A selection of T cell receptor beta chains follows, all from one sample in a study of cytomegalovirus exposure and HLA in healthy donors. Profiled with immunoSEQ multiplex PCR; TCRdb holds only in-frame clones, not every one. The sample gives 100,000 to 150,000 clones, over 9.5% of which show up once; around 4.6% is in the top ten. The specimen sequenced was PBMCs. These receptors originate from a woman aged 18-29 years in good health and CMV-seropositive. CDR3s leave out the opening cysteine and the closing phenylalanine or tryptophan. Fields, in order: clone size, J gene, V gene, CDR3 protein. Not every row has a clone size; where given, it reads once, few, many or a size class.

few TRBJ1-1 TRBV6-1 ASSALGDATEAF
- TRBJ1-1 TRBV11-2 ASSLGQGNTEAF
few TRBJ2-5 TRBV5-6 ASTGTYFIRETQY
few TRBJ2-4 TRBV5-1 ASSLSGTGKNIQY
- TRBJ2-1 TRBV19 ASSNSGTSGSHEQF
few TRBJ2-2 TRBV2 ASSPGTPLAGELF
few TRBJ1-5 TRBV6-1 ASRSYSNQPQH
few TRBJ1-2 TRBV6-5 ASSRLGGADGYT
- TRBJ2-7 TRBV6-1 ASSLQGYEQY
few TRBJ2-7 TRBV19 ASSIIVGDEQY
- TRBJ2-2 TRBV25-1 ASSGGLAGRNAGELF
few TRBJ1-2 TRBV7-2 ATGQGNTNYGYT
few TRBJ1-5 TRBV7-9 ASSPQGSNQPQH
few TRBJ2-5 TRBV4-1 ASSQEVGDSRDQY
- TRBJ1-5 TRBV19 ASRKNTGDYGNQPQH
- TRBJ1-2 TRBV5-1 ASSPRTEVYGYT
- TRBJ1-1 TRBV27 ASRSLGGAEAF
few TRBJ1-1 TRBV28 ASSLARTEAF
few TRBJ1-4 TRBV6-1 ASSEAGGQANEKLF
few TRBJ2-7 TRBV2 ASTRQAPYEQY
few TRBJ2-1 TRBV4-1 ASSQSSGSVNEQF
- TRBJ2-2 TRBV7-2 ASSLTIRVLTGELF
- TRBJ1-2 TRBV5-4 ASSPTGGGGYGYT
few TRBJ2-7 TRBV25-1 ASSDSASSYEQY
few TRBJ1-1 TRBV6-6 ASSFEKTEAF
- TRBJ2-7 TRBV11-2 ASSLDELAYGSYEQY
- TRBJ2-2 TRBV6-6 ASSTLRLANTGELF
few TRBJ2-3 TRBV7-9 ASSPQGSTDTQY